This T cell receptor (beta chain) was recovered during a study of cytomegalovirus exposure and HLA in healthy donors. For the study at large: The early release's HLA-typed donors yielded roughly 85 million unique TCRs. General observations from the study: A later analysis found most CMV-associated TCR beta chains apparently HLA-restricted.

It was with 60 Vbeta and 13 Jbeta primers that the PCR ran. Data came from immunoSEQ multiplex PCR; TCRdb stores just in-frame clones and leaves some out. Here the sample spans approximately 140,000 clones, 80% being singletons. With respect to this clone: No antigen is known for it.

This CDR3 spans 15 amino acids. The V gene's germline CDR1 is MNHEY and CDR2 SMNVEV (reference sequence). V shed 5 bases and J 5 bases; nucleotides not matched to a gene: 12. The V and J genes are TRBV27 and TRBJ2-7; 7 nucleotides agree with TRBD1. The sequence was collected from a woman in her forties in good health and CMV-seronegative. The specimen sequenced was PBMCs. Written as DNA, the CDR3 is TGTGCCAGCAGTCCAACCGCCCCCACAGGGGACGAGCAGTACTTC. Protein product: CASSPTAPTGDEQYF.